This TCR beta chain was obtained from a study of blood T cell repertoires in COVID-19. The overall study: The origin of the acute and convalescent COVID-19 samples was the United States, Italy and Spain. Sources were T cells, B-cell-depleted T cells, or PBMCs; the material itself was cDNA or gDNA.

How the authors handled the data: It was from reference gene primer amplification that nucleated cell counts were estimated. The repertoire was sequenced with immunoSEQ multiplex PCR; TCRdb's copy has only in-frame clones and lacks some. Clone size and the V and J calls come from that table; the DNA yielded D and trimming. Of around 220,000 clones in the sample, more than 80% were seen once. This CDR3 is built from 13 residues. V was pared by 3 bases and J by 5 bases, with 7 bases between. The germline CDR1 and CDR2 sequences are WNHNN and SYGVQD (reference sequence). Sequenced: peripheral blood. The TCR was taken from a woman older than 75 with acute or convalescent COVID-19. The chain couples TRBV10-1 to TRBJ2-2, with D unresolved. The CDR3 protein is CASSDRATGELFF. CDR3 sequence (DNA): TGCGCCAGCAGTGACCGAGCGACCGGGGAGCTGTTTTTT.